The source of this T cell receptor (beta chain) is a study of T-cell memory formation after mild COVID-19 (dated by TCRdb to the early 2020s). Study-wide context: Most TCR sequence clusters were specific to one of the two donors. T-cell clones expanding and contracting after mild COVID-19 in a couple of donors were tracked by longitudinal TCRalpha and TCRbeta repertoire sequencing. The cohort comprised two young, previously healthy adult volunteers, one female and one male.

The paper as a whole reports these results and caveats: The study covered only a couple of mild cases, and larger cohorts including severe cases with pre-infection samples were considered necessary. Some responding clones were detected in pre-infection memory, suggesting pre-existing cross-reactive memory T cells joined the SARS-CoV-2 response. Contracting CD4+ clones appeared mostly in the CM and EM memory subsets, whereas CD8+ clones were enriched in EMRA. Whether the second-wave clones peaking on day 37 were SARS-CoV-2 specific was not confirmed. Clones contracting from day 15 to 85 had balanced CD4/CD8 phenotypes, while a second wave expanding from day 15 to 37 was biased towards CD4+.

This clonotype was seen a handful of times. The antigen it recognizes is unknown. Nothing much larger sits one base from this clone, and base qualities are not available. PBMCs were isolated by Ficoll-Paque density gradient centrifugation. For sequencing, an Illumina NovaSeq 6000 was employed. Using 5'RACE with constant-segment primers, TCRalpha and TCRbeta cDNA libraries were constructed, with sample barcodes and unique molecular identifiers added in the process. Trizol reagent was used to extract RNA from every sample. Libraries were amplified in two PCR steps, with a second sample barcode and Illumina TruSeq adapters added in the second step. Sequencing of the libraries was done on an Illumina NovaSeq, producing 2 x 150 bp paired-end reads. Per the authors' processing: The reads were demultiplexed and collapsed into UMI-guided consensus sequences using migec v1.2.7. Using mixcr v2.1.11, UMI consensuses were aligned to TRA and TRB V and J templates and then assembled into clonotypes. Expanded or contracted clonotypes were those called significant by both edgeR and NoisET, with noise models trained on biological replicates. For edgeR calls, a false discovery rate-adjusted p below 0.01 and a log2 fold-change threshold of 1 were applied. As an exploratory analysis of dynamics, PCA with hierarchical clustering was applied to max-normalized trajectories of the 1000 most abundant clonotypes. Separately sequenced CD4+ and CD8+ repertoires were used to assign a CD4 or CD8 phenotype to each responding clone. TCRdb took the public reads, trimmed them with fastp at Q25, ran MiXCR for clone calling and kept in-frame beta chains. Every distinct CDR3 protein forms one entry, paired with its most common genes and DNA. These V and J calls are TCRdb output, not the study's own analysis. The sample table holds about 340,000 distinct CDR3 sequences, of which 15% to 20% were seen once. The top ten clones comprise more than 20% of the sample.

Sequenced input: PBMCs or a T cell subset sorted from them (not recorded which). The origin of this receptor is a man aged 18 to 30 who had mild COVID-19 (a few samples of this study predate the infection). The sample titles of this study are shuffled in the database, so cell type and time point are left out; the donor was told from shared clones.

The CDR3 protein: CASSRGFSNQPQHF. The DNA sequence is TGTGCCAGCAGCCGAGGGTTTAGCAATCAGCCCCAGCATTTT. The V and J segments used are TRBV7-2 and TRBJ1-5; the D gene identity is not certain. V is cut by 5 bases and J by 0 bases, and the space between the germline ends is 8 bases. As encoded in the germline V gene, CDR1 is SGHTA while CDR2 is FQGNSA. From the cysteine up to the phenylalanine, the CDR3 has a length of 14 residues. Just CDR3 DNA is preserved here, 42 bases in frame from base 1.